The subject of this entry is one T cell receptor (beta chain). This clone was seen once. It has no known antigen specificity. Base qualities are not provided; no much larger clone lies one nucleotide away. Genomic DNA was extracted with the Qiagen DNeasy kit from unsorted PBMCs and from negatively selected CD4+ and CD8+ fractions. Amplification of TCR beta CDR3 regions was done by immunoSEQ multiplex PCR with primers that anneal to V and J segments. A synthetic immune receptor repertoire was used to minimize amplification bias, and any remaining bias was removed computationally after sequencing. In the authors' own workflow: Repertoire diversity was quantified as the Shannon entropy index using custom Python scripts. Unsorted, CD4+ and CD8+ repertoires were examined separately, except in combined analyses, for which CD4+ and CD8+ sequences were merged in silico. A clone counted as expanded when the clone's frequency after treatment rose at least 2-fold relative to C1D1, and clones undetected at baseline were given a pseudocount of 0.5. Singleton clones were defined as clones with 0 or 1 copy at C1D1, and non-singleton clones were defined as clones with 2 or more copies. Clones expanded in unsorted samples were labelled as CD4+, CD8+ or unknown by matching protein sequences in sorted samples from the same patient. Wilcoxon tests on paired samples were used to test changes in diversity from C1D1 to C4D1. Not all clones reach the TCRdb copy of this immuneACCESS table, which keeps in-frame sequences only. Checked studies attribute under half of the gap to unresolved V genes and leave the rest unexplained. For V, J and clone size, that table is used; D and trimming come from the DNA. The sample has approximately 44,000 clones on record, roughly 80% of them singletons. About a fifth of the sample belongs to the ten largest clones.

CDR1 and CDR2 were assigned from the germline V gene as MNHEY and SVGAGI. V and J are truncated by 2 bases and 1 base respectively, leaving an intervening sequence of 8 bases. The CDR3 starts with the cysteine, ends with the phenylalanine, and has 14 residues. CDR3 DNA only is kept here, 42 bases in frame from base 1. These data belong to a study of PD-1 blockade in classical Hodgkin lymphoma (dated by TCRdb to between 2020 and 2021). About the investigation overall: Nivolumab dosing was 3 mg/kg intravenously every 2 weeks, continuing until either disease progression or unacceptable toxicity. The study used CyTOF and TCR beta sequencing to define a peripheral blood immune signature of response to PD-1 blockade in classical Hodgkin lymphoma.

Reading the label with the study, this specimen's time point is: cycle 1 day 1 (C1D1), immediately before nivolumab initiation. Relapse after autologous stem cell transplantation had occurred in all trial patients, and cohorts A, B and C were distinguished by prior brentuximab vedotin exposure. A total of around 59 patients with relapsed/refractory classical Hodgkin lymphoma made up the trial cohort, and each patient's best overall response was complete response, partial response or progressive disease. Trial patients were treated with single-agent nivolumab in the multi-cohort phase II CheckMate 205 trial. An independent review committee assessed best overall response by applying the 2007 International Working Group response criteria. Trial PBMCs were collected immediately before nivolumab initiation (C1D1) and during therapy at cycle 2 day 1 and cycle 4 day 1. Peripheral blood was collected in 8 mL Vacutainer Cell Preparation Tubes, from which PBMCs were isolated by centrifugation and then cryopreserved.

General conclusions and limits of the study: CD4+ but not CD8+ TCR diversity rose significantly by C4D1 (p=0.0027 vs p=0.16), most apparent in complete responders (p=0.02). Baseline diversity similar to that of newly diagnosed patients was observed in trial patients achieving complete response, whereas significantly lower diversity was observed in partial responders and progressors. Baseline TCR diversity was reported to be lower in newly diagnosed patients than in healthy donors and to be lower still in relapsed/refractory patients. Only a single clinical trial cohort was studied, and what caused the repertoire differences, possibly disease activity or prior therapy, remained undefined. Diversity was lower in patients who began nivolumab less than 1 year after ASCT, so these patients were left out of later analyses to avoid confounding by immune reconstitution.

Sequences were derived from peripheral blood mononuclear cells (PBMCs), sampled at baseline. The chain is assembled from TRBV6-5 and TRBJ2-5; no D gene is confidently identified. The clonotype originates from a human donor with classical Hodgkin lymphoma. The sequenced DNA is TGTGCCAGCAGTTACGTGGGGATCCAAGAGACCCAGTACTTC. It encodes CASSYVGIQETQYF.